This T cell receptor beta chain was sequenced for a study of T cells in Graves' hyperthyroidism and ophthalmopathy. Germline assignment: CDR1 MNHNS and CDR2 SASEGT. Trimming pared 6 bases from V and 4 bases from J, leaving 10 bases between. This CDR3 has 13 residues. Amplification yielded TCR beta CDR3 regions, with RNA transcripts as the source. The HTBI primer set served for first-round RT-PCR of the TCR CDR3. TCRdb processed the multiplex PCR reads anew with MiXCR; each CDR3 protein has one entry. The sample has 380,000 or so distinct CDR3 sequences, over 11% seen once. This clonotype was recorded at least ten times.

The sequence derives from a woman aged 30 to 39 with Graves' hyperthyroidism. The chain uses TRBV6-1 and TRBJ1-5; D is possibly TRBD1 (5 bases). The specimen was blood. DNA of the CDR3: TGTGCCAGCAGGGACACTTTTAATCAGCCCCAGCATTTT. This codes for CASRDTFNQPQHF.